This T cell receptor (beta chain) was observed in a study of blood T cell repertoires in COVID-19. On the study more broadly: Nucleic acid was either cDNA or gDNA, and it came from T cells, B-cell-depleted T cells, or PBMCs.

Original processing methods: Estimated nucleated cell counts came from reference gene primer amplification. Here immunoSEQ multiplex PCR was the method, and the copy in TCRdb shows in-frame clones only, minus some. V, J and clone size are those of that table, while D and trimming were read from the DNA. This sample has 400,000 to 550,000 clones, with roughly 85% found just once. Individuals aged about 18 to 95 years were recruited from 24 US areas. Sequencing input: PBMCs or T cells enriched from blood (not recorded which). The sequence was obtained from a woman under 30 with acute COVID-19.

Here the CDR3 DNA reads TGTGCCAGCAGTGAAAAGGGGACTAATCAGCCCCAGCATTTT. It specifies CASSEKGTNQPQHF. This rearrangement joins TRBV2 to TRBJ1-5; weak D call: TRBD1 (5 bases). The ends were cut back, 2 bases at V and 4 bases at J, with 9 bases in the middle. The CDR3 is made up of 14 amino acids. CDR1 and CDR2 from the germline V gene are SNHLY and FYNNEI.